The next 31 T cell receptor beta chains were all read from a single sample in a study of blood T cell repertoires in COVID-19 (dated by TCRdb to the early 2020s). Libraries were prepared through the immunoSEQ multiplex PCR assay. TCRdb's version of the immuneACCESS table is confined to in-frame rearrangements and falls short of the full clone set. An unresolved V gene accounts for under half of the shortfall where checked; the remainder is of unknown origin. The sample table records fewer than 50,000 clones; around 82% of these occur just once. The ten largest clones capture 30% to 35% of the sample. The sequenced sample was peripheral blood. The receptors derive from a woman of 80 years or more with acute or convalescent COVID-19.

The CDR3 DNA sequence: TGCGCCAGCAGCTTTAGCACAGGGAGAGCCCAAGAGACCCAGTACTTC. Its protein product is CASSFSTGRAQETQYF. This chain links TRBV5-1 with TRBJ2-5, with a tentative D call TRBD1 (6 bases). Trimming cost V 2 bases and J 1 base, with 15 bases left between them. The CDR3 sequence is 16 residues long. CDR1 and CDR2 (germline): SGHRS, YFSETQ.

The genes are TRBV7-9 and TRBJ2-7; a weak D match, TRBD1 (6 bases). The V gene's germline CDR1 is SEHNR and CDR2 FQNEAQ (reference sequence). Deletions cut 6 bases from V and 6 bases from J, with 12 bases between. The CDR3 loop spans 12 amino acids. The CDR3 bases are TGTGCCAGCAGTTGGGGGCTAGCCGAGCAGTACTTC. It codes for CASSWGLAEQYF.

The chain recombines TRBV3-1 (or the pseudogene TRBV3-2) with TRBJ1-3; no reliable D call. V lost 1 base to trimming and J lost 3 bases, with 10 bases between them. The CDR3 is 15 residues long. Per germline, CDR1 LGHDT and CDR2 YNNKEL (reference sequence). In DNA, the CDR3 is TGTGCCAGCAGCCAAGTAACACGACTTGGAAACACCATATATTTT. Encoded protein: CASSQVTRLGNTIYF.

The chain combines TRBV18 with TRBJ2-6, with a tentative D call TRBD1 (7 bases). The germline gives CDR1 KGHSH, CDR2 LQKENI. The CDR3 sequence is 18 residues long. Trimming cost V 0 bases and J 2 bases, with 14 bases left between them. As DNA, the CDR3 is TGTGCCAGCTCACCACCGCAGGGGGGTATGGCTGGGGCCAACGTCCTGACTTTC. Translation gives CASSPPQGGMAGANVLTF.

Written as DNA, the CDR3 is TGCGCCAGCAGTTGGACTAGCGGGAGCCCCGGGGAGCTGTTTTTT. Its protein product is CASSWTSGSPGELFF. The chain couples TRBV10-2 to TRBJ2-2; 13 nucleotides align to TRBD2. Germline CDR1 and CDR2: WSHSY and SAAADI. Germline trimming cut 5 bases from V and 6 bases from J; bases unmatched to any gene: 3. The CDR3 consists of 15 residues.

This clone appeared a single time. V usage is TRBV5-5 and J usage is TRBJ1-3; TRBD1 matches at 7 bases. The V segment lost 0 bases and the J segment 9 bases; nucleotides outside the gene matches: 18. Germline lookup yields CDR1 SGHKS and CDR2 YYEKEE (reference sequence). The CDR3 is made up of 18 amino acids. CDR3 region: CASSLAPPNRGLESTIYF. The CDR3 nucleotides are TGTGCCAGCAGCTTGGCCCCCCCCAACAGGGGTCTCGAGAGCACCATATATTTT.

This clone was recorded a few times. The gene calls are TRBV28 and TRBJ2-5; tentatively, D is TRBD1 (7 bases). This CDR3 contains 14 residues. V was shortened by 2 bases and J by 6 bases, with 13 bases between the two germline ends. From germline, CDR1 is MDHEN and CDR2 SYDVKM. CDR3 coding DNA: TGTGCCAGCAGTTTACAGGGGGGCGGAAAGACCCAGTACTTC. Its translation is CASSLQGGGKTQYF.

The chain combines TRBV5-8 with TRBJ2-1; D is possibly TRBD2 (6 bases). Trimming stripped 3 bases from V and 12 bases from J, with 19 bases between. This CDR3 is 14 amino acids long. Germline loops: CDR1 SGHTS, CDR2 YDEGEE. The CDR3 reads CASSSNPGTPAQFF. The CDR3 DNA sequence: TGTGCCAGCAGCTCTAACCCCGGGACTCCTGCGCAGTTCTTC.

The chain is built from TRBV5-1 and TRBJ2-2; tentatively, D is TRBD1 (6 bases). The germline gives CDR1 SGHRS, CDR2 YFSETQ. V was cut by 1 base and J by 0 bases, with 10 bases left in between. This CDR3 contains 16 residues. For the CDR3, the DNA is TGCGCCAGCAGCTTGTGGGGGCTTTCGAACACCGGGGAGCTGTTTTTT. Amino acid sequence: CASSLWGLSNTGELFF.

This chain joins TRBV3-1 (or the pseudogene TRBV3-2) and TRBJ2-7; 11 nucleotides agree with TRBD1. Germline V gene sequence: CDR1 LGHDT, CDR2 YNNKEL (reference sequence). Unmatched junction bases numbered 10, after V lost 6 bases and J lost 6 bases. This CDR3 region has 15 residues. CDR3 loop: CASSWNPGTGGEQYF. Written as DNA, the CDR3 is TGTGCCAGCAGTTGGAACCCCGGGACAGGGGGCGAGCAGTACTTC.

This rearrangement joins TRBV27 to TRBJ1-1, with 8 bases fitting TRBD1. CDR1 and CDR2 (germline): MNHEY, SMNVEV (reference sequence). V lost 6 bases, J lost 4 bases, and 4 bases stayed unmatched. The CDR3 loop spans 13 amino acids. The CDR3 region has the DNA TGTGCCAGCAGCCGACAGGGGAGCACTGAAGCTTTCTTT. It yields the protein CASSRQGSTEAFF.

In its sample, this clone was seen a few times. The chain employs TRBV5-1 and TRBJ2-1, with TRBD2 as a possible D gene (6 bases). CDR3 length: 15 amino acids. The V and J ends lost 0 bases and 6 bases respectively, with 13 bases between them. The germline V gene encodes CDR1 SGHRS and CDR2 YFSETQ. CDR3 region: CASSLDGSGRNEQFF. DNA of the CDR3: TGCGCCAGCAGCTTGGACGGGAGTGGGCGCAATGAGCAGTTCTTC. Based on the CDR3 plus reference TRBV5-1 and TRBJ2-1, the full variable domain is KAGVTQTPRYLIKTRGQQVTLSCSPISGHRSVSWYQQTPGQGLQFLFEYFSETQRNKGNFPGRFSGRQFSNSRSEMNVSTLELGDSALYLCASSLDGSGRNEQFFGPGTRLTVL.

The chain is built from TRBV6-5 and TRBJ1-5; D not certain. Germline V lookup: CDR1 MNHEY, CDR2 SVGAGI. The V gene lost 6 bases and the J gene lost 0 bases, with 9 bases spanning the gap. The CDR3 covers 14 residues. The CDR3 DNA reads TGTGCCAGCAGCGAGAGTTATAGCAATCAGCCCCAGCATTTT. Its protein product is CASSESYSNQPQHF.

The rearrangement joins TRBV11-2 to TRBJ2-7; 11 bases align to TRBD1. J gave up 0 bases and V 1 base, and 2 bases lay outside the gene matches. The CDR3 consists of 16 residues. Looked up from germline, CDR1 is SGHAT and CDR2 is FQNNGV. The CDR3 loop is CASSLAGQGASYEQYF. CDR3 sequence (DNA): TGTGCCAGCAGCTTAGCCGGACAGGGGGCCTCCTACGAGCAGTACTTC.

This sequence joins TRBV2 and TRBJ2-1, with 10 nucleotides matching TRBD1. The germline V gene encodes CDR1 SNHLY and CDR2 FYNNEI. V lost 6 bases, J lost 7 bases, and 9 bases stayed unmatched. CDR3 length equals 15 residues. The CDR3 loop is CASSGGQGVLNEQFF. CDR3 DNA sequence: TGTGCCAGCAGCGGAGGACAGGGGGTACTAAATGAGCAGTTCTTC.

CDR3: CASSYDAPIRGGAFF. Written as DNA, the CDR3 is TGTGCCAGCAGTTACGATGCGCCAATCCGCGGAGGGGCTTTCTTT. This sequence joins TRBV6-5 and TRBJ1-1; no firm D call. Trimming pared 2 bases from V and 11 bases from J, leaving 21 bases between. The CDR3 sequence is 15 residues long. Germline CDR1 is MNHEY and CDR2 is SVGAGI.

The CDR3 here is CASSPQGGTDTQYF. The CDR3 coding sequence is TGTGCCAGCTCACCACAGGGAGGGACAGATACGCAGTATTTT. The genes are TRBV18 and TRBJ2-3, with TRBD2 identical over 7 bases. Trimming at V came to 1 base and at J to 3 bases, leaving 1 base not matched to a gene. From germline, CDR1 is KGHSH and CDR2 LQKENI. CDR3 length: 14 residues.

This sequence joins TRBV30 and TRBJ2-2; tentatively, D is TRBD1 (5 bases). Trimming removed 5 bases from V and 4 bases from J, with 11 bases in between. The CDR3 covers 13 residues. In germline, CDR1 is GTSNPN, CDR2 SVGIG (reference sequence). The CDR3 DNA reads as TGTGCCTGGGGAATAGGGGTCACCGGGGAGCTGTTTTTT. This codes for CAWGIGVTGELFF. The full variable domain, in which reference TRBV30 and TRBJ2-2 provide the parts outside the CDR3, is SQTIHQWPATLVQPVGSPLSLECTVEGTSNPNLYWYRQAAGRGLQLLFYSVGIGQISSEVPQNLSASRPQDRQFILSSKKLLLSDSGFYLCAWGIGVTGELFFGEGSRLTVL.

The CDR3 DNA sequence: TGCGCCAGCAGCTTAACTAGCGGGAGTAAGAATGAGCAGTTCTTC. Protein: CASSLTSGSKNEQFF. The chain joins TRBV5-1 to TRBJ2-1, with TRBD2 matching over 11 bases. V lost 2 bases and J lost 7; bases outside the gene matches: 5. The CDR3 contains 15 residues. Germline V gene data show CDR1 as SGHRS and CDR2 as YFSETQ.

V and J are TRBV28 and TRBJ2-7; D is unresolved. The CDR3 runs to 15 residues. Germline assignment: CDR1 MDHEN and CDR2 SYDVKM. Trimming stripped 3 bases from V and 1 base from J, with 13 bases between. CDR3 protein: CASSFLVKESYEQYF. For the CDR3, the DNA is TGTGCCAGCAGTTTTTTAGTAAAGGAGTCCTACGAGCAGTACTTC.

The chain combines TRBV7-9 with TRBJ2-1; 7 bases fit TRBD1. The CDR3 is 13 residues long. V dropped 4 bases and J dropped 4; count of bases not matched to a gene: 1. CDR1 and CDR2 from the germline V gene are SEHNR and FQNEAQ (reference sequence). CDR3 nucleotide sequence: TGTGCCAGCAGCTCACAGGGGTACAATGAGCAGTTCTTC. Its protein is CASSSQGYNEQFF.

This rearrangement joins TRBV2 to TRBJ2-1; TRBD2 aligns across 11 bases. Per germline, CDR1 SNHLY and CDR2 FYNNEI. This CDR3 has 20 residues. V gave up 1 base and J gave up 2 bases; unmatched junction bases: 13. This CDR3 is CASSEVPILAGGLAYNEQFF. In DNA, the CDR3 is TGTGCCAGCAGTGAAGTTCCCATCCTAGCGGGAGGTCTTGCCTACAATGAGCAGTTCTTC. Variable domain in full (rest from reference TRBV2 and TRBJ2-1): EPEVTQTPSHQVTQMGQEVILRCVPISNHLYFYWYRQILGQKVEFLVSFYNNEISEKSEIFDDQFSVERPDGSNFTLKIRSTKLEDSAMYFCASSEVPILAGGLAYNEQFFGPGTRLTVL.

The chain has TRBV11-2 and TRBJ1-1; D gene unclear. CDR3 length: 12 residues. V lost 5 bases to trimming and J lost 4 bases, with 8 bases between them. Germline loops: CDR1 SGHAT, CDR2 FQNNGV. CDR3 bases: TGTGCCAGCAGCCCAGGACTCACTGAAGCTTTCTTT. Translated, it gives CASSPGLTEAFF.

The J gene is TRBJ2-7, the V gene TRBV28; D may be TRBD2 (7 bases). Germline lookup yields CDR1 MDHEN and CDR2 SYDVKM. This CDR3 spans 15 amino acids. V was trimmed by 7 bases and J by 0 bases, leaving 16 bases between them. For the CDR3, the DNA is TGTGCCAGCACCGAAGGGGGGGGTGTCTCCTACGAGCAGTACTTC. It encodes CASTEGGGVSYEQYF.

The chain combines TRBV6-6 with TRBJ1-5; the D gene is possibly TRBD1 (6 bases). This CDR3 region has 15 residues. Germline CDR1 reads MNHNY; CDR2 reads SVGAGI (reference sequence). Trimming removed 0 bases from V and 1 base from J, with 7 bases in between. The CDR3 DNA is TGTGCCAGCAGTTACTCACAGGGAAGCAATCAGCCCCAGCATTTT. As protein: CASSYSQGSNQPQHF.

The V and J genes are TRBV15 and TRBJ2-7; TRBD2 is a possible D gene (5 bases). This CDR3 contains 14 residues. Trimming cost V 1 base and J 4 bases, with 11 bases left between them. Germline CDR1 is LNHNV and CDR2 is YYDKDF (reference sequence). CDR3 nucleotide sequence: TGTGCCACCAGCAGAGGGCGGACTGGGTACGAGCAGTACTTC. Amino acid sequence: CATSRGRTGYEQYF.

The V call is TRBV5-4, the J call TRBJ1-2; D may be TRBD1 (5 bases). CDR1 is SGHNT and CDR2 is YYREEE in the germline V gene (reference sequence). This CDR3 is built from 15 residues. V shed 0 bases and J shed 3 bases, with 12 bases lying between them. The CDR3 spells CASSLDPQGDYGYTF. DNA for the CDR3: TGTGCCAGCAGCTTGGATCCCCAGGGTGACTATGGCTACACCTTC.

The genes are TRBV5-1 and TRBJ2-3; 8 bases map to TRBD2. V trimming: 0 bases; J trimming: 4 bases; junction bases outside the gene matches: 4. The CDR3 spans 15 residues. Germline lookup yields CDR1 SGHRS and CDR2 YFSETQ. Written as DNA, the CDR3 is TGCGCCAGCAGCTTGGACAGCGGGAGTTCAGATACGCAGTATTTT. Translated, it gives CASSLDSGSSDTQYF. The full variable domain, rest sourced from reference TRBV5-1 and TRBJ2-3, is KAGVTQTPRYLIKTRGQQVTLSCSPISGHRSVSWYQQTPGQGLQFLFEYFSETQRNKGNFPGRFSGRQFSNSRSEMNVSTLELGDSALYLCASSLDSGSSDTQYFGPGTRLTVL.

V gene TRBV5-1 combines with J gene TRBJ1-4; possible D gene TRBD1, 5 bases. The CDR3 is 16 residues long. V was shortened by 5 bases and J by 3 bases, with 17 bases between the two germline ends. In germline, CDR1 is SGHRS, CDR2 YFSETQ. The CDR3 DNA reads as TGCGCCAGCAGTGGGGCCCCAGGTGTGGCTAATGAAAAACTGTTTTTT. This encodes CASSGAPGVANEKLFF.

The gene calls are TRBV7-2 and TRBJ2-2; no clear D. V was pared by 2 bases and J by 6 bases, with 10 bases between. The CDR3 has 14 amino acids. CDR1 SGHTA and CDR2 FQGNSA come from the germline V gene. The CDR3 region is CASSLRGTPGELFF. The CDR3 DNA reads as TGTGCCAGCAGCTTAAGAGGCACACCCGGGGAGCTGTTTTTT.

J is TRBJ2-2 and V is TRBV11-2, with 10 bases lining up with TRBD2. From germline, CDR1 is SGHAT and CDR2 FQNNGV. The length of the CDR3 is 19 residues. V trimming: 3 bases; J trimming: 2 bases; junction bases outside the gene matches: 12. CDR3 DNA sequence: TGTGCCAGCAGCTTTTATGGGAGAAGCGGGAGGGTTAACACCGGGGAGCTGTTTTTT. Its protein product is CASSFYGRSGRVNTGELFF.